A single sample is the source of the 14 T cell receptor beta chains below, sequenced in a study of T cell responses to AZD1222 COVID-19 vaccine. Assay used: immunoSEQ multiplex PCR; TCRdb lists only in-frame clones, some missing. The repertoire holds some 120,000 clones, with about nine tenths as singletons. The sequenced sample was peripheral blood, obtained 28 days after the second AZD1222 dose. The origin of the receptors is an adult who received the AZD1222 COVID-19 vaccine.

This chain joins TRBV6-4 and TRBJ2-1; D gene uncertain. V lost 6 bases, J lost 4 bases, and 19 bases lay in between. The CDR3 extends over 16 amino acids. Germline loops: CDR1 MRHNA, CDR2 SNTAGT. This CDR3 reads CASRESTQNRYNEQFF. The DNA for the CDR3 is TGTGCCAGCAGGGAGAGCACCCAGAACCGATACAATGAGCAGTTCTTC.

This clone has a handful of counts. The chain uses TRBV28 and TRBJ1-5, with D unresolved. The CDR3 spans 11 residues. CDR1 MDHEN and CDR2 SYDVKM come from the germline V gene. V shed 4 bases and J shed 6 bases, with 4 bases lying between them. This CDR3 reads CASSSAQPQHF. CDR3 coding DNA: TGTGCCAGCAGTTCTGCTCAGCCCCAGCATTTT.

The chain joins TRBV5-6 to TRBJ1-3; tentative D call: TRBD1 (5 bases). Trimming cost V 7 bases and J 0 bases, with 14 bases left between them. The CDR3 consists of 15 residues. The germline gives CDR1 SGHDT, CDR2 YYEEEE. The CDR3, as DNA: TGTGCCAGCTCCTATCCGGGACTCTCTGGAAACACCATATATTTT. It yields the protein CASSYPGLSGNTIYF. The whole variable domain, remainder taken from reference TRBV5-6 and TRBJ1-3, is DAGVTQSPTHLIKTRGQQVTLRCSPKSGHDTVSWYQQALGQGPQFIFQYYEEEERQRGNFPDRFSGHQFPNYSSELNVNALLLGDSALYLCASSYPGLSGNTIYFGEGSWLTVV.

This clone has just one count. The V call is TRBV7-2, the J call TRBJ2-3; D is possibly TRBD2 (6 bases). The CDR3 runs 15 residues. Germline CDR1 and CDR2: SGHTA and FQGNSA. Trimming cost V 5 bases and J 3 bases, with 15 bases left between them. The chain's CDR3 is CASSTEALATDTQYF. The CDR3 region has the DNA TGTGCCAGCAGCACCGAAGCGCTAGCGACAGATACGCAGTATTTT.

A word on this clone: Distinct nucleotide sequences in the sample also encode this CDR3. V usage is TRBV3-1 (or the pseudogene TRBV3-2) and J usage is TRBJ1-5, with D maybe TRBD1 (6 bases). The CDR3 is 14 amino acids. Germline CDR1 is LGHDT and CDR2 is YNNKEL (reference sequence). The V gene lost 4 bases and the J gene lost 6 bases, with 13 bases spanning the gap. The CDR3 protein is CASSPEGGVQPQHF. The CDR3 nucleotides are TGTGCCAGCAGCCCCGAGGGGGGGGTTCAGCCCCAGCATTTT.

The chain is built from TRBV28 and TRBJ2-5, with 7 bases identical to TRBD2. The CDR3 runs 17 residues. Trimming cost V 6 bases and J 0 bases; bases outside gene matches: 13. Germline values: CDR1 MDHEN, CDR2 SYDVKM. CDR3 region: CASSSGAAGENQETQYF. For the CDR3, the DNA is TGTGCCAGCAGCTCCGGCGCCGCGGGGGAGAACCAAGAGACCCAGTACTTC.

The chain combines TRBV28 with TRBJ2-7, with 14 nucleotides matching TRBD2. Germline V gene sequence: CDR1 MDHEN, CDR2 SYDVKM. Trimming took 9 bases from V and 7 from J; bases not matched to a gene: 14. The length of the CDR3 is 16 residues. The CDR3 DNA reads TGTGCCAGTACTACGGGACTAGCGGGAGAACTACGGGAGCAGTACTTC. This sequence encodes CASTTGLAGELREQYF.

In its sample, this clone ranks as medium-sized. The genes are TRBV25-1 and TRBJ2-7; D might be TRBD2 (7 bases). Trimming cost V 5 bases and J 3 bases, with 17 bases left between them. Germline CDR1 MGHDK, CDR2 SYGVNS. The CDR3 is 15 residues long. For the CDR3, the DNA is TGTGCCAGCAGTACGCGGGGAGGGGGGGGCTACGAGCAGTACTTC. Protein sequence: CASSTRGGGGYEQYF.

This sequence joins TRBV9 and TRBJ1-2; D possibly corresponds to TRBD1 (5 bases). The CDR3 extends over 16 amino acids. The germline gives CDR1 SGDLS, CDR2 YYNGEE. V lost 4 bases to trimming and J lost 4 bases, with 20 bases between them. The CDR3 nucleotides are TGTGCCAGCAGCCCCCGACCCTCGGGGGTTGGCTATGGCTACACCTTC. It yields the protein CASSPRPSGVGYGYTF.

This sequence joins TRBV7-6 and TRBJ2-1; tentative D call: TRBD1 (5 bases). Germline loops: CDR1 SGHVS, CDR2 FNYEAQ. CDR3 length equals 15 residues. Trimming took off 1 base at V and 0 bases at J, with 7 bases between the two ends. CDR3 loop: CASSLGQGSYNEQFF. The CDR3 nucleotides are TGTGCCAGCAGCTTAGGGCAGGGCTCCTACAATGAGCAGTTCTTC.

The rearrangement joins TRBV24-1 to TRBJ2-3; 10 nucleotides agree with TRBD2. Germline lookup yields CDR1 KGHDR and CDR2 SFDVKD. After removal of 4 bases from V and 6 bases from J, the junction contained 6 bases not matched to a gene. CDR3 size: 15 residues. The CDR3 DNA reads TGTGCCACCAGTGAGACTAGCGGGCCTGGGGATACGCAGTATTTT. Protein sequence: CATSETSGPGDTQYF.

The chain combines TRBV5-1 with TRBJ2-5, with TRBD2 matching over 10 bases. With V trimmed by 1 base and J by 4 bases, 4 bases remained unmatched. CDR3 length: 15 residues. Germline values: CDR1 SGHRS, CDR2 YFSETQ. The CDR3 loop is CASSLSKRGGETQYF. The DNA of the CDR3 is TGCGCCAGCAGCTTGTCTAAGCGGGGGGGAGAGACCCAGTACTTC.

The chain carries TRBV18 and TRBJ2-1; 11 bases map to TRBD2. CDR3 length equals 19 residues. CDR1 and CDR2 (germline): KGHSH, LQKENI. J was trimmed by 0 bases and V by 4 bases; bases with no gene match: 11. The CDR3 DNA is TGTGCCAGCTCACAGGGGACTAGCGGAACTATAAGCTCCTACAATGAGCAGTTCTTC. It translates to CASSQGTSGTISSYNEQFF. The whole variable domain, remainder taken from reference TRBV18 and TRBJ2-1, is NAGVMQNPRHLVRRRGQEARLRCSPMKGHSHVYWYRQLPEEGLKFMVYLQKENIIDESGMPKERFSAEFPKEGPSILRIQQVVRGDSAAYFCASSQGTSGTISSYNEQFFGPGTRLTVL.

The chain uses TRBV5-6 and TRBJ2-7; 8 bases agree with TRBD1. From germline, CDR1 is SGHDT and CDR2 YYEEEE. V gave up 1 base and J gave up 6 bases; unmatched junction bases: 6. CDR3 length equals 14 residues. This CDR3 reads CASSLRTGTVEQYF. CDR3 bases: TGTGCCAGCAGCTTGAGGACAGGGACGGTCGAGCAGTACTTC.